This TCR beta chain was found in a study of OX40 agonist ivuxolimab in advanced cancers. Study information: The eligibility criteria allowed prior anti-PD-1, anti-PD-L1 or anti-CTLA-4 therapy, and 40% had some.

Measured with immunoSEQ multiplex PCR; TCRdb has only the in-frame clones, and not every one. The sample holds some 20,000 clones, approximately 86% seen once. Study outcomes and limitations: Nonresponders included some who also had low normalized T-cell clonal expansion. The 0.1-3.0 mg/kg partial responders had among the lowest clonal expansion.

Baseline, cycle 4 day 1, and cycle 7 day 1 were the blood sampling points. Germline V gene sequence: CDR1 SGHTA, CDR2 FQGTGA. The CDR3 contains 14 residues. Trimming at V came to 5 bases and at J to 9 bases, leaving 7 bases not matched to a gene. Concerning this clone: Its antigen is unknown.

This sequence originates from an adult with an advanced solid tumor such as melanoma, head and neck, liver or kidney cancer. Sequencing used CD4+ or CD8+ T cells sorted from blood, obtained in a trial of the OX40 agonist ivuxolimab. The V gene is TRBV7-3, the J gene TRBJ2-1, with TRBD2 matching 10 bases. DNA of the CDR3: TGTGCCAGCAGCGCGTGGACTAGCGGCGGTGAGCAGTTCTTC. As protein: CASSAWTSGGEQFF.